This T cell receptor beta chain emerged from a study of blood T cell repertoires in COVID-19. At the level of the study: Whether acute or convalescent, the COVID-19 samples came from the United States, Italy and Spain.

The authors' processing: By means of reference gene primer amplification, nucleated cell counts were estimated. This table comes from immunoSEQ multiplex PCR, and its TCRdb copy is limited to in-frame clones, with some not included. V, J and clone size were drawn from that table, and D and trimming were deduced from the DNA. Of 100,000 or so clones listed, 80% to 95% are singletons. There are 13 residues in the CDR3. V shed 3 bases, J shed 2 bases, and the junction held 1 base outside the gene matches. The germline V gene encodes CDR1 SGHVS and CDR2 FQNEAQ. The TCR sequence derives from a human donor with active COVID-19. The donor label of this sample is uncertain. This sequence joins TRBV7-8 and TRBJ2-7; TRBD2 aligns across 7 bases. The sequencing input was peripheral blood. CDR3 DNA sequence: TGTGCCAGCAGCTTGACTAGCCCCTACGAGCAGTACTTC. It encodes CASSLTSPYEQYF.